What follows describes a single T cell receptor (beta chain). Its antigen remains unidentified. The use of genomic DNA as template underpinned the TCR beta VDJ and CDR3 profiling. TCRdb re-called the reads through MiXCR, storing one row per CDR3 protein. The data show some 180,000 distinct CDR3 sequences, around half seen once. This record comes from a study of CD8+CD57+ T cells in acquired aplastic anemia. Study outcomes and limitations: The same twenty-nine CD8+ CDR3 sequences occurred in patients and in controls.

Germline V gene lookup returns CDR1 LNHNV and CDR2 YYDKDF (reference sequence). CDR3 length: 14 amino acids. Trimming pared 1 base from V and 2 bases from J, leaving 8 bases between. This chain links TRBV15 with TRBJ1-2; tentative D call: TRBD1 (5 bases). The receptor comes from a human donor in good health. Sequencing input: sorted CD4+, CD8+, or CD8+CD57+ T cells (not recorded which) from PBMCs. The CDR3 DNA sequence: TGTGCCACCAGCAGAGTCGAGGGGAACTATGGCTACACCTTC. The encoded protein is CATSRVEGNYGYTF.